This T cell receptor beta chain derives from a study of beta chain features in type 1 diabetes. About the research overall: No patient-donor differences in age, gender, total cells or subset yield. Findings and limits, study-wide: Whether HLA type affects TCRB rearrangement stayed undetermined in the present work.

As to this clone: As yet, its antigen is unknown.

The study reverse transcribed the entire isolated RNA, so it sequenced expressed TCRB transcripts. Approximately 3.6 million reads per sample on average were obtained from naive, central memory and regulatory T cell samples. Here immunoSEQ multiplex PCR was the method, and the copy in TCRdb shows in-frame clones only, minus some. This sample has 160,000 or so clones, with 11% found just once. The CDR3 spans 14 residues. Germline lookup yields CDR1 LGHNA and CDR2 YSLEER. V shed 1 base and J shed 2 bases, with 3 bases lying between them. The V and J genes are TRBV4-3 and TRBJ2-6, with D unresolved. The specimen was central memory CD4+ T cells from blood. This clonotype originated in a man in his late teens or twenties in good health. CDR3 amino acids: CASSQVAGANVLTF. The CDR3 DNA reads TGCGCCAGCAGCCAAGTAGCTGGGGCCAACGTCCTGACTTTC.